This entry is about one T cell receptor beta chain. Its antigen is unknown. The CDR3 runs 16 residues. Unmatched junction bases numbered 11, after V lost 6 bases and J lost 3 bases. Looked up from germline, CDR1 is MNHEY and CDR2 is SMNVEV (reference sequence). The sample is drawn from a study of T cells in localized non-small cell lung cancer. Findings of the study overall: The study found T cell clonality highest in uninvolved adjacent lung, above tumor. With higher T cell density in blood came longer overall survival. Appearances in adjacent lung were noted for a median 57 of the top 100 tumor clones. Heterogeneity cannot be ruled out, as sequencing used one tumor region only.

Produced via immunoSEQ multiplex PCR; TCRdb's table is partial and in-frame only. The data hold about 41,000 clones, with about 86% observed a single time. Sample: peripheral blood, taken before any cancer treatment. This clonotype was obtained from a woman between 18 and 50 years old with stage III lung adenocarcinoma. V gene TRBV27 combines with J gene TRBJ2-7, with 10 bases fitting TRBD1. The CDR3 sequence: CASSYRPGQGIYEQYF. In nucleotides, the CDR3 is TGTGCCAGCAGCTATAGACCGGGACAGGGGATCTACGAGCAGTACTTC.